These 12 T cell receptor beta chains were all obtained from the same sample, sequenced in a study of blood T cell repertoires in COVID-19 (dated by TCRdb to about 2020). The library was obtained by the immunoSEQ multiplex PCR assay. In TCRdb, the immuneACCESS table is reduced to in-frame sequences with V and J assigned. These tables do not hold every clone; where another copy was compared, an unresolved V gene accounts for under half, and the others remain unexplained. The table for this sample lists roughly 200,000 clones; less than 90% of them were counted only once. The ten largest clonotypes hold approximately 1.8% of the sample. Input material: peripheral blood. The receptors here all came from a man between 65 and 85 years old with acute or convalescent COVID-19.

The chain carries TRBV30 and TRBJ1-2, with D tentatively TRBD1 (6 bases). The germline V and J ends were trimmed by 2 bases and 8 bases, with 12 bases remaining between them. Germline CDR1 GTSNPN, CDR2 SVGIG (reference sequence). The CDR3 is made up of 12 amino acids. CDR3 amino acids: CAWSTGFWGYTF. The CDR3, as DNA: TGTGCCTGGAGTACAGGGTTTTGGGGCTACACCTTC.

V gene TRBV23-1 combines with J gene TRBJ1-3; a possible D gene is TRBD1 (6 bases). TRBV23-1 is given ORF status, its function remaining uncertain. The CDR3 extends over 19 amino acids. V lost 7 bases, J lost 2 bases, and 27 bases lay in between. CDR3 nucleotides: TGCGCCAGCACCCCCAGGGGCACACCCCCTCTTTGGCCTGGAAACACCATATATTTT. This encodes CASTPRGTPPLWPGNTIYF.

J is TRBJ2-1 and V is TRBV9, with a weak D call TRBD2 (5 bases). V lost 2 bases and J lost 2, with 14 bases in between. The germline gives CDR1 SGDLS, CDR2 YYNGEE. CDR3 length equals 16 residues. In DNA, the CDR3 is TGTGCCAGCAGCGTTGGGAGCGGCGCGACCTACAATGAGCAGTTCTTC. Protein product: CASSVGSGATYNEQFF. The full variable domain, in which reference TRBV9 and TRBJ2-1 provide the parts outside the CDR3, is DSGVTQTPKHLITATGQRVTLRCSPRSGDLSVYWYQQSLDQGLQFLIQYYNGEERAKGNILERFSAQQFPDLHSELNLSSLELGDSALYFCASSVGSGATYNEQFFGPGTRLTVL.

The rearrangement links TRBV7-3 to TRBJ2-5, with D perhaps TRBD2 (5 bases). The V gene's germline CDR1 is SGHTA and CDR2 FQGTGA. CDR3 length equals 13 residues. Trimming cost V 1 base and J 5 bases, with 8 bases left between them. The CDR3 DNA reads TGTGCCAGCAGCTTAAATCCGGGGGAGACCCAGTACTTC. This sequence encodes CASSLNPGETQYF.

The chain employs TRBV19 and TRBJ2-7; no firm D call. The CDR3 covers 13 residues. The ends were cut back, 10 bases at V and 1 base at J, with 14 bases in the middle. CDR1 and CDR2 from the germline V gene are LNHDA and SQIVND (reference sequence). The CDR3 region has the DNA TGTGCCACCAGAAGATCCCAGTCCTACGAGCAGTACTTC. Protein sequence: CATRRSQSYEQYF.

Comment on this clone: The sample holds other DNA sequences that translate to the same CDR3. This chain uses TRBV6-5 with TRBJ1-2; 7 bases are a match to TRBD1. The V gene end was trimmed by 9 bases and the J gene end by 3 bases; junction bases not matched to a gene: 4. This CDR3 has 12 amino acids. The germline V gene has CDR1 MNHEY and CDR2 SVGAGI. The CDR3 reads CASRTGDYGYTF. CDR3 sequence (DNA): TGTGCCAGTCGGACAGGAGACTATGGCTACACCTTC.

The chain carries TRBV11-1 and TRBJ2-1, with 12 bases matching TRBD2. With 1 base clipped from V and 7 bases from J, the junction kept 5 bases outside the gene matches. The CDR3 runs 16 residues. The germline V gene encodes CDR1 SGHAT and CDR2 FQDESV (reference sequence). CDR3 region: CASSLVETSGRNEQFF. For the CDR3, the DNA is TGTGCCAGCAGCTTAGTGGAGACTAGCGGGAGAAATGAGCAGTTCTTC.

This chain connects TRBV3-1 (or the pseudogene TRBV3-2) to TRBJ1-5; no firm D call. The CDR3 spans 14 residues. The germline V and J ends were trimmed by 6 bases and 2 bases, with 11 bases remaining between them. CDR1 LGHDT and CDR2 YNNKEL come from the germline V gene (reference sequence). The CDR3 DNA follows: TGTGCCAGCAGTGCTACGTCGGGCAATCAGCCCCAGCATTTT. Translation gives CASSATSGNQPQHF.

The chain has TRBV11-2 and TRBJ2-2; 12 bases fit TRBD2. The CDR3 is 16 residues long. V was pared by 2 bases and J by 5 bases, with 3 bases of the junction left unmatched. Germline CDR1 reads SGHAT; CDR2 reads FQNNGV. The CDR3 coding sequence is TGTGCCAGCAGCTTACTGGGGACTAGCGGGACCGGGGAGCTGTTTTTT. It translates to CASSLLGTSGTGELFF. The full variable domain, rest sourced from reference TRBV11-2 and TRBJ2-2, is EAGVAQSPRYKIIEKRQSVAFWCNPISGHATLYWYQQILGQGPKLLIQFQNNGVVDDSQLPKDRFSAERLKGVDSTLKIQPAKLEDSAVYLCASSLLGTSGTGELFFGEGSRLTVL.

DNA for the CDR3: TGTGCCAGCCGGCCCGACAGGGCTGGAAACACCATATATTTT. Its protein is CASRPDRAGNTIYF. The gene calls are TRBV7-9 and TRBJ1-3; TRBD1 matches 7 bases. The trim removed 8 bases at V and 2 bases at J, leaving 6 bases unmatched. The CDR3 consists of 14 residues. Germline V lookup: CDR1 SEHNR, CDR2 FQNEAQ (reference sequence).

The CDR3 sequence: CASSLAPLAGGSNEQFF. CDR3 bases: TGTGCCAGCAGCTTAGCACCCCTAGCGGGAGGGTCCAATGAGCAGTTCTTC. The chain links TRBV7-2 to TRBJ2-1, with 12 bases that match TRBD2. Germline V lookup: CDR1 SGHTA, CDR2 FQGNSA. J was trimmed by 6 bases and V by 0 bases; bases with no gene match: 6. This CDR3 has 17 residues.

The gene calls are TRBV19 and TRBJ2-3; a weak D match, TRBD2 (6 bases). The CDR3 has 16 amino acids. V was clipped by 8 bases and J by 4 bases, with 22 bases between them. CDR1 is LNHDA and CDR2 is SQIVND in the germline V gene (reference sequence). The CDR3 is CASRLTPGRVADTQYF. The DNA of the CDR3 is TGTGCCAGTCGCCTGACCCCCGGGAGAGTGGCAGATACGCAGTATTTT. The full variable domain, with the rest looked up from reference TRBV19 and TRBJ2-3, is DGGITQSPKYLFRKEGQNVTLSCEQNLNHDAMYWYRQDPGQGLRLIYYSQIVNDFQKGDIAEGYSVSREKKESFPLTVTSAQKNPTAFYLCASRLTPGRVADTQYFGPGTRLTVL.